This TCR beta chain was documented in a study of breast tumors, draining lymph nodes, adjacent tissues. A single record per CDR3 protein comes from TCRdb applying MiXCR to the multiplex PCR reads. The table lists 150,000 to 200,000 distinct CDR3 sequences, 33% of them singletons. In this sample, this clonotype turned up many times. The antigen remains unidentified. Samples came from axillary lymph nodes draining the breast cancer. The CDR3 has 13 amino acids. Trimming removed 0 bases at V and 5 bases at J, with 5 bases between. CDR1 and CDR2 from the germline V gene are MRHNA and SNTAGT. Notes on the study in general: Compared with basal-like, luminal-like tumors shared significantly more repertoire with nontumor tissue.

The clonotype comes from a female donor with breast cancer. Some clones in this sample may be carry-over from other donors' samples. The sequenced sample was axillary lymph node tissue. The chain recombines TRBV6-4 with TRBJ2-1; D is unclear. This CDR3 reads CASSDSTNNEQFF. CDR3 coding DNA: TGTGCCAGCAGTGACTCGACAAACAATGAGCAGTTCTTC.